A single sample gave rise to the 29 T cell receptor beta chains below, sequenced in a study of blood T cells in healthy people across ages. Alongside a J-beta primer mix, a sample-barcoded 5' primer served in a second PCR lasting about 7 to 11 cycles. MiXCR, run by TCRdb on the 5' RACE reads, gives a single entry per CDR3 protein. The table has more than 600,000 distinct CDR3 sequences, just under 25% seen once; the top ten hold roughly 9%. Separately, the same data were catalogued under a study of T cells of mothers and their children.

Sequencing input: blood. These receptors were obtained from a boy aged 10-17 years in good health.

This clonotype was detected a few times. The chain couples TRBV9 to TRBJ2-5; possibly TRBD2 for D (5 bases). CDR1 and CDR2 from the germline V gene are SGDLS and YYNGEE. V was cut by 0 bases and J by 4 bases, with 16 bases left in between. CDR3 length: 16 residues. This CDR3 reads CASSVEGGVRGETQYF. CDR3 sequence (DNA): TGTGCCAGCAGCGTAGAGGGTGGAGTTCGGGGAGAGACCCAGTACTTC.

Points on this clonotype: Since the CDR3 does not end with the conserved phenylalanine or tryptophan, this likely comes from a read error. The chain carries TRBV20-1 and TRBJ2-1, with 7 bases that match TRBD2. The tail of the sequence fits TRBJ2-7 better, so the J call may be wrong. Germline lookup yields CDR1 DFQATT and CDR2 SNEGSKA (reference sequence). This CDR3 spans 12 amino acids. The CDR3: CSVPNWGGKQYL. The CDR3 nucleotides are TGCAGTGTGCCAAACTGGGGAGGGAAGCAGTACCTC.

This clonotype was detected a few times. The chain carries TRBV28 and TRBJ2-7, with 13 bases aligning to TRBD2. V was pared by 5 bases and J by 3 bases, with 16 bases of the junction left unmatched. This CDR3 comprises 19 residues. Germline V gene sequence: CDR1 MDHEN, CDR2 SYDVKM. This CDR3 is CASSDYSGLAGVLDYEQYF. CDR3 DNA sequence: TGTGCCAGCAGTGACTACAGCGGACTAGCGGGAGTTCTCGACTACGAGCAGTACTTC.

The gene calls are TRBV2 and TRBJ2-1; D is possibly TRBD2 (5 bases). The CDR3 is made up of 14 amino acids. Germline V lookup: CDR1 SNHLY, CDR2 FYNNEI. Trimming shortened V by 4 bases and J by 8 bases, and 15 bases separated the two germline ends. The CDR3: CASSVADGVYEQFF. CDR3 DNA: TGTGCCAGCAGTGTTGCGGACGGGGTCTATGAGCAGTTCTTC.

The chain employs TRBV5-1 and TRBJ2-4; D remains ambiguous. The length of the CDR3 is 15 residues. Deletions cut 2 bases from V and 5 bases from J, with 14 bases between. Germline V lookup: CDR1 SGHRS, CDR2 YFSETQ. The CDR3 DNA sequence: TGCGCCAGCAGCTTACATGTGGGGTTGGAAAACATTCAGTACTTC. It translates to CASSLHVGLENIQYF. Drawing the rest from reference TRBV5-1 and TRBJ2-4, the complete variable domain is KAGVTQTPRYLIKTRGQQVTLSCSPISGHRSVSWYQQTPGQGLQFLFEYFSETQRNKGNFPGRFSGRQFSNSRSEMNVSTLELGDSALYLCASSLHVGLENIQYFGAGTRLSVL.

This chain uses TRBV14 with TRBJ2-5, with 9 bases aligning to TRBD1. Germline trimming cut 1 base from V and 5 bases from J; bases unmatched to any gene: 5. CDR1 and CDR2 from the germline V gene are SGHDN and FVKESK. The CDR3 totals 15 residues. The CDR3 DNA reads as TGTGCCAGCAGCCAAGTGCGGGACAGGGCCGAGACCCAGTACTTC. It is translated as CASSQVRDRAETQYF.

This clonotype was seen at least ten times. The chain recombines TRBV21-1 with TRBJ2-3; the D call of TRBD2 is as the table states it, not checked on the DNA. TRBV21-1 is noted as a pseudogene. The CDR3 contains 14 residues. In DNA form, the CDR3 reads TGTGCCAGCAGCCGGACTAGCGGGACAGATACGCAGTATTTT. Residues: CASSRTSGTDTQYF.

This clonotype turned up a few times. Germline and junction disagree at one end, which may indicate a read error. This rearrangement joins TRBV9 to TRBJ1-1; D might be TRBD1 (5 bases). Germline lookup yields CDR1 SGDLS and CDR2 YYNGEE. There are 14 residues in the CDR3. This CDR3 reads CPSSADSLNTEAFF. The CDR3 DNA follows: TGTCCCAGCAGTGCCGACAGTTTGAACACTGAAGCTTTCTTT.

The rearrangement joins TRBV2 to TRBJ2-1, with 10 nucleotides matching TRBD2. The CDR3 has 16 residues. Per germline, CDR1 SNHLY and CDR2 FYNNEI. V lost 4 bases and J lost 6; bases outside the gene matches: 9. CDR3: CASSASSGGVFNEQFF. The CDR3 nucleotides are TGTGCCAGCAGTGCGTCCAGCGGGGGGGTCTTCAATGAGCAGTTCTTC.

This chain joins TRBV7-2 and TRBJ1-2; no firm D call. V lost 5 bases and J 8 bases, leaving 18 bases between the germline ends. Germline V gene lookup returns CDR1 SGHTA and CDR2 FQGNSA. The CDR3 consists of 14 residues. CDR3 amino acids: CASSLANSYSGYTF. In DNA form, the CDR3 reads TGTGCCAGCAGCCTCGCTAACAGTTACTCGGGCTACACCTTC.

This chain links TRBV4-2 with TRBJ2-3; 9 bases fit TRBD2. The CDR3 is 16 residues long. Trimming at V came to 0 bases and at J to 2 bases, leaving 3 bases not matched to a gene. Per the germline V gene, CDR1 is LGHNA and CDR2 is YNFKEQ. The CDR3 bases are TGTGCCAGCAGCCAAGATTGGACTAGCGACACAGATACGCAGTATTTT. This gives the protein CASSQDWTSDTDTQYF.

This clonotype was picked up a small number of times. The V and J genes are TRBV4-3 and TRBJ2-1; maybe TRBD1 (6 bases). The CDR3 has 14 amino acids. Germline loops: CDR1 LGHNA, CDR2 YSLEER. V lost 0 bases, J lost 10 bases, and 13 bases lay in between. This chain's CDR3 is CASSQDTGIGEQFF. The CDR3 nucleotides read TGCGCCAGCAGCCAAGATACAGGGATAGGGGAGCAGTTCTTC.

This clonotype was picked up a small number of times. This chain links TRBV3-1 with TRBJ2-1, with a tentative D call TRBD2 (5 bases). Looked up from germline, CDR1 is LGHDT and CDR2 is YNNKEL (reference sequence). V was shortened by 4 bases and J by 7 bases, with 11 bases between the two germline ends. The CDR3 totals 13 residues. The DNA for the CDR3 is TGTGCCAGCAGCCTCCTTTCGGGAAATGAGCAGTTCTTC. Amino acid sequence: CASSLLSGNEQFF.

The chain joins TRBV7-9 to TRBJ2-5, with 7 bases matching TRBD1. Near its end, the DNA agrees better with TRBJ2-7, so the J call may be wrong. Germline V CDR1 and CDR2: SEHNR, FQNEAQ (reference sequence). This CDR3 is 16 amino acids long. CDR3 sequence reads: CASSFSPLGTEDEQYF. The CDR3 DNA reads TGTGCCAGCAGCTTTTCCCCCCTCGGGACAGAGGACGAGCAGTACTTC.

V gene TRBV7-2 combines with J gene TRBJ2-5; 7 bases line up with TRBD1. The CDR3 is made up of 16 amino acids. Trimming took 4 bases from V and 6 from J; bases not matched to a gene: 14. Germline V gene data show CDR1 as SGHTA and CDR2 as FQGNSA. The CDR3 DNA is TGTGCCAGCAGCTCATGGGGACAGCAAAAAGATCAGACCCAGTACTTC. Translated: CASSSWGQQKDQTQYF.

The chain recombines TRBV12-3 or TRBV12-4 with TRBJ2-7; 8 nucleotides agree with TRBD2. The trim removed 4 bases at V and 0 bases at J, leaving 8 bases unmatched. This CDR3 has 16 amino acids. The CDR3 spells CASSSTLAGHSYEQYF. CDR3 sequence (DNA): TGTGCCAGCAGTTCAACATTAGCGGGGCACTCCTACGAGCAGTACTTC.

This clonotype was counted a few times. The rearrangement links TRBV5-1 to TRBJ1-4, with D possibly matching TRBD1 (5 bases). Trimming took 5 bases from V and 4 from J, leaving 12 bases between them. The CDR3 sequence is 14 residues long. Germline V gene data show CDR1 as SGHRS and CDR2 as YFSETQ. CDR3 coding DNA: TGCGCCAGCAGACCGACAGACCTTAATGAAAAACTGTTTTTT. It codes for CASRPTDLNEKLFF.

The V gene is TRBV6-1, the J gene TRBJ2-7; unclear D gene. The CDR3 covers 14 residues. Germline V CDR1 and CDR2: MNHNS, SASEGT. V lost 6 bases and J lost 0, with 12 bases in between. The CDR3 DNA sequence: TGTGCCAGCAGCCGGAAGCAAAACTCCTACGAGCAGTACGTC. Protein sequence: CASSRKQNSYEQYV.

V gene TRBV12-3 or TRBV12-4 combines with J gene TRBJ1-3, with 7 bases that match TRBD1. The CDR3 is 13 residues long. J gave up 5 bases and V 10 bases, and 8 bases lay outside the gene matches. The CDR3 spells CATVTGSRNTIYF. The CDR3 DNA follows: TGTGCCACCGTGACAGGGTCGAGAAACACCATATATTTT.

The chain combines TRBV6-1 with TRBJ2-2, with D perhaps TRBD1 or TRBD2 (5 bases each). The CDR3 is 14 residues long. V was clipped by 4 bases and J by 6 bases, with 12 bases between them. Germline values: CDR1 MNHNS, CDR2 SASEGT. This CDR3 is CASSGWDESGELFF. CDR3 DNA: TGTGCCAGCAGTGGGTGGGACGAGTCCGGGGAGCTGTTTTTT.

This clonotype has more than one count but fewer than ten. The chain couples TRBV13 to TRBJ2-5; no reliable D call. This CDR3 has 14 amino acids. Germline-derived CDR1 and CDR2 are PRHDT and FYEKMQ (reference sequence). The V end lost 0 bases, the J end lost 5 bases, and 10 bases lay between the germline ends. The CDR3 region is CASSLGTPGETQYF. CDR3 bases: TGTGCCAGCAGCTTAGGGACTCCTGGGGAGACCCAGTACTTC.

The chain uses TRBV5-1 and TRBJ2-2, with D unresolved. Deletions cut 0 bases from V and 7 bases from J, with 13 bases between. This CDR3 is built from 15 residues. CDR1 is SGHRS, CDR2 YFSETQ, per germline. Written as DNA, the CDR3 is TGCGCCAGCAGCTTGGCAAGCAGTGAAGTCGGGGAGCTGTTTTTT. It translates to CASSLASSEVGELFF.

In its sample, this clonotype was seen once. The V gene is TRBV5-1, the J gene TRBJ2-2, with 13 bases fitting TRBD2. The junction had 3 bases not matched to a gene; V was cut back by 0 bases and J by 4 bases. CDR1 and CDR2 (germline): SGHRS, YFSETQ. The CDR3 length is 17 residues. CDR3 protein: CASSLGLAGGGTGELFF. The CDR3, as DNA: TGCGCCAGCAGCTTGGGACTAGCGGGAGGTGGCACCGGGGAGCTGTTTTTT.

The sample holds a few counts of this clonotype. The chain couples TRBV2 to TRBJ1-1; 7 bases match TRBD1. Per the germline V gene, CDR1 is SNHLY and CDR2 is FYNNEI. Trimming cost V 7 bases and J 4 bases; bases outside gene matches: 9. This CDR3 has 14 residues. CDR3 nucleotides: TGTGCCAGCATCTTTGAGGGGGCGAGCACTGAAGCTTTCTTT. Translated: CASIFEGASTEAFF.

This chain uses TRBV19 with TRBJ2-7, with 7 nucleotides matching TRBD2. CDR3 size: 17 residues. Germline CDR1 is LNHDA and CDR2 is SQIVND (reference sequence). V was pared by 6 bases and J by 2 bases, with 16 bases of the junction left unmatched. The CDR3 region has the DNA TGTGCCAGTAGCCCCCGGGGGGACGAACCGTACCCCTACGAGCAGTACTTC. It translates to CASSPRGDEPYPYEQYF.

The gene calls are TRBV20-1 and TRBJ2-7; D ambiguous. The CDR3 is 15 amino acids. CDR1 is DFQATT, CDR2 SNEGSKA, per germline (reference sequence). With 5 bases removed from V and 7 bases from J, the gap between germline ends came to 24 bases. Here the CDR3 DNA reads TGCAGTGCTCAGGACCCGTCCCCCTCTTCTTGGGAGCAGTACTTC. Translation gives CSAQDPSPSSWEQYF.

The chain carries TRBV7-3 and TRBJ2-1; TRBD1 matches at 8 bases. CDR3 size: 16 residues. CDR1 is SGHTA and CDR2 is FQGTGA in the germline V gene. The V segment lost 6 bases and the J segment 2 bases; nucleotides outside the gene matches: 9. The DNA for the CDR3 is TGTGCCAGCAGTTCAGGGGACAGGACGACCTACAATGAGCAGTTCTTC. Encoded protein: CASSSGDRTTYNEQFF.

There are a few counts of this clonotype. This CDR3 reads CASAWYGTEAFF. Written as DNA, the CDR3 is TGTGCCAGCGCGTGGTATGGCACTGAAGCTTTCTTT. The chain carries TRBV7-2 and TRBJ1-1, with D uncertain. Per germline, CDR1 SGHTA and CDR2 FQGNSA. V was cut by 8 bases and J by 4 bases, with 11 bases left in between. The length of the CDR3 is 12 residues. The full variable domain, in which reference TRBV7-2 and TRBJ1-1 provide the parts outside the CDR3, is GAGVSQSPSNKVTEKGKDVELRCDPISGHTALYWYRQSLGQGLEFLIYFQGNSAPDKSGLPSDRFSAERTGGSVSTLTIQRTQQEDSAVYLCASAWYGTEAFFGQGTRLTVV.

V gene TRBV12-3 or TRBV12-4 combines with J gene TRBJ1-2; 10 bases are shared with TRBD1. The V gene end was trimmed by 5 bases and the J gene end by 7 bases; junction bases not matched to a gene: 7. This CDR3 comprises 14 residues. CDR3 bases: TGTGCCAGCAGTGGGAGACAGGGGGCGACTGGCTACACCTTC. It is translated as CASSGRQGATGYTF.